This entry is about one TCR beta chain. Its antigen remains unknown. V trimming: 5 bases; J trimming: 0 bases; junction bases outside the gene matches: 10. Germline V gene lookup returns CDR1 LNHDA and CDR2 SQIVND (reference sequence). The CDR3 length is 16 residues. This specimen belongs to a study of cytomegalovirus exposure and HLA in healthy donors. General study points: TCR beta sequences reportedly predicted most subjects' HLA-A and HLA-B alleles accurately. As a later analysis showed, several of the most significant clusters appeared to be linked to common viral pathogens. Analyzed later, association rates of TCRs varied across HLA loci, with DRB1 most and HLA-C fewest. A later analysis found most CMV-associated TCR beta chains apparently HLA-restricted.

Both 60 Vbeta primers and 13 Jbeta primers went into the PCR. The method was immunoSEQ multiplex PCR; TCRdb's version includes in-frame clones alone and lacks a portion of them. The table shows 130,000 or so clones, with less than 80% occurring only once. The sample comprised PBMCs. This chain uses TRBV19 with TRBJ2-7; 7 nucleotides agree with TRBD1. The receptor comes from a man between 40 and 49 years old in good health and CMV-seropositive. CDR3 nucleotide sequence: TGTGCCAGTAGTCCACCGGGACAGCGACTCTCCTACGAGCAGTACTTC. The encoded protein is CASSPPGQRLSYEQYF.